This TCR beta chain is drawn from a study of T cells in tuberculosis. Overall study: This South African cohort compared adolescents with or without latent tuberculosis against adults with active tuberculosis.

As to this clone: Its antigen is unidentified.

Produced via immunoSEQ multiplex PCR; TCRdb's table is partial and in-frame only. The profile shows 35,000 to 40,000 clones, about 94% of them singletons. Latent tuberculosis screening used tuberculin skin test and IGRA at entry. Study results and limitations: Active tuberculosis TCR-alpha repertoires lay closer to GMM-specific TCRs than IGRA-negative controls, suggesting clonal expansion. Using the GMM-specific repertoire gave about 87% accuracy versus 60% to 70% with motifs.

This receptor was taken from a donor between 5 and 29 years old with latent tuberculosis or without tuberculosis infection. Some clones in this sample may be carry-over from other donors' samples. The sample was PBMCs.

In DNA form, the CDR3 reads TGCGCCAGCAGTGAAAGGACAGGGGACACTGAAGCTTTCTTT. Translated, it gives CASSERTGDTEAFF. This chain connects TRBV10-2 to TRBJ1-1, with 9 bases fitting TRBD1. The germline CDR1 and CDR2 sequences are WSHSY and SAAADI. CDR3 length equals 14 residues. The trim removed 3 bases at V and 3 bases at J, leaving 2 bases unmatched.